The sequence of this TCR beta chain was determined in a study of CXCR3-negative and CXCR3-positive naive CD8 T cells. Study outcomes and limitations: CXCR3-expressing naive cells carried TRB CDR3s more hydrophobic than those of CXCR3-negative naive cells. Memory, not naive, CXCR3-negative and CXCR3-positive cells differed in TRBV-TRBJ usage. Each naive subset displayed comparably high diversity, whereas memory CD8+ cells displayed much lower diversity.

A remark on this clonotype: What it recognizes is unknown.

CDR3 length: 13 residues. Germline values: CDR1 MGHRA, CDR2 YSYEKL. CD45RO-CCR7+CD27+CD95- marked naive CD8+ T cells. Researchers prepared the TRB cDNA libraries using 5' RACE with UMI labels. TCRdb re-called the 5' RACE reads and shows each CDR3 protein once, DNA omitted. The listing records roughly 100,000 distinct CDR3 sequences. The specimen was naive CXCR3+ CD8+ T cells from blood. Documented subset: CD45RO-CCR7+CD27+CD95- naive CD8+ T cells expressing CXCR3 (TNR3+). The clonotype comes from a human donor in good health. Some clones in this sample may be carry-over from other donors' samples. This rearrangement joins TRBV4-1 to TRBJ2-1; no DNA is available, so the TRBD2 call from TCRdb remains unchecked. CDR3 in amino acids: CASSQTRYNEQFF.